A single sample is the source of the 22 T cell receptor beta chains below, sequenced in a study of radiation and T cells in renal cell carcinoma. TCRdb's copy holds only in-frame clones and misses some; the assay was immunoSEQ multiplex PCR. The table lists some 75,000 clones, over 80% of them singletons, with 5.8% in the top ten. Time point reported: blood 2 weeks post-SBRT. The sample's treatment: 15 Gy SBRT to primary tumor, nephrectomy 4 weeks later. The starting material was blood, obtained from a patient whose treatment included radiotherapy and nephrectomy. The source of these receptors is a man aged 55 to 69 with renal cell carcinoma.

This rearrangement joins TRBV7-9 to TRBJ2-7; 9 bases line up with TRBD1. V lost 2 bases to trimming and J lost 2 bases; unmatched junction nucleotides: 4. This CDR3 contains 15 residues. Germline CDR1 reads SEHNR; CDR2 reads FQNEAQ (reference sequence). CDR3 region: CASSLKGQGPYEQYF. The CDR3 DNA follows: TGTGCCAGCAGCTTAAAGGGACAGGGCCCCTACGAGCAGTACTTC.

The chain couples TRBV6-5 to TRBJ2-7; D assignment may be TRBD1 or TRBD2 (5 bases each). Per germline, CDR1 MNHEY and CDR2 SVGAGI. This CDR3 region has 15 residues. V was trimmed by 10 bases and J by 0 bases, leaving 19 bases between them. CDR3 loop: CANLRGGLDSYEQYF. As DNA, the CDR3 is TGTGCCAACCTCCGGGGCGGCTTAGACTCCTACGAGCAGTACTTC.

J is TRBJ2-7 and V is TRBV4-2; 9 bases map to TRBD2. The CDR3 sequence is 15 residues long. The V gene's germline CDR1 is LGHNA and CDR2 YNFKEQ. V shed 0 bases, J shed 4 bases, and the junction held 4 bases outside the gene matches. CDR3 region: CASSQEEREVYEQYF. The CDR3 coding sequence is TGTGCCAGCAGCCAAGAAGAGCGGGAGGTGTACGAGCAGTACTTC.

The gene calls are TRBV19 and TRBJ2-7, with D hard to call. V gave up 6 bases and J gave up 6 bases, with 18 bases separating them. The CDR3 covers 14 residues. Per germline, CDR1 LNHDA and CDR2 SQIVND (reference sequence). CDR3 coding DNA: TGTGCCAGTAGACCCGACACTACCCCACTCGAGCAGTACTTC. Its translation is CASRPDTTPLEQYF.

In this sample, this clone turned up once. The CDR3 region is CASSLPSPPNNEQFF. In DNA, the CDR3 is TGTGCCAGCAGTTTACCTAGTCCCCCGAACAATGAGCAGTTCTTC. The gene calls are TRBV28 and TRBJ2-1; D remains unclear. Per germline, CDR1 MDHEN and CDR2 SYDVKM. The V and J ends lost 2 bases and 5 bases respectively, with 13 bases between them. This CDR3 contains 15 residues.

The CDR3 sequence is CASGLQGGLGEQFF. The CDR3 region has the DNA TGCGCCAGCGGGTTGCAGGGGGGTCTAGGTGAGCAGTTCTTC. J is TRBJ2-1 and V is TRBV4-1; D possibly corresponds to TRBD1 (7 bases). Deletions cut 8 bases from V and 9 bases from J, with 20 bases between. Germline V gives CDR1 MGHRA, CDR2 YSYEKL. The CDR3 covers 14 residues.

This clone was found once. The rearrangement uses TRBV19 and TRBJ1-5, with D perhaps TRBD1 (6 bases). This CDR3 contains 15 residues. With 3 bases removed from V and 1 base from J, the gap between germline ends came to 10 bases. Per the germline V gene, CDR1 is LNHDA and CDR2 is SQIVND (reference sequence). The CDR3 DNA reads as TGTGCCAGTAGTATTAACAGGGTAAGCAATCAGCCCCAGCATTTT. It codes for CASSINRVSNQPQHF. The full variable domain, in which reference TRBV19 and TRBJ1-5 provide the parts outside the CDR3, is DGGITQSPKYLFRKEGQNVTLSCEQNLNHDAMYWYRQDPGQGLRLIYYSQIVNDFQKGDIAEGYSVSREKKESFPLTVTSAQKNPTAFYLCASSINRVSNQPQHFGDGTRLSIL.

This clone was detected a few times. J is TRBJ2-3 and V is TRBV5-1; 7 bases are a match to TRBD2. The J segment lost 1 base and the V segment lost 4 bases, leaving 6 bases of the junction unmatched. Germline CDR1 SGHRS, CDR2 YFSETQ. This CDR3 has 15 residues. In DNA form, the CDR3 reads TGCGCCAGCAGCGAGGGAGCGGGGCGCACAGATACGCAGTATTTT. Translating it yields CASSEGAGRTDTQYF.

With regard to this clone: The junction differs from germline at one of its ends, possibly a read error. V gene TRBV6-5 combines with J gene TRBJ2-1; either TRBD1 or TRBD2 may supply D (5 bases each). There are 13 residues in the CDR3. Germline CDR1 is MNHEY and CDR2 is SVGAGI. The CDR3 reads CASRGTVGNEQFF. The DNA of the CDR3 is TGTGCCAGCAGGGGGACGGTTGGGAATGAGCAATTCTTC.

The CDR3 sequence is CASSIERGIEAFF. In nucleotides, the CDR3 is TGTGCCAGCAGTATAGAGAGGGGGATAGAAGCTTTCTTT. This chain uses TRBV6-1 with TRBJ1-1, with D maybe TRBD1 (6 bases). Germline CDR1 is MNHNS and CDR2 is SASEGT. The V end lost 5 bases, the J end lost 8 bases, and 15 bases lay between the germline ends. The CDR3 loop spans 13 amino acids.

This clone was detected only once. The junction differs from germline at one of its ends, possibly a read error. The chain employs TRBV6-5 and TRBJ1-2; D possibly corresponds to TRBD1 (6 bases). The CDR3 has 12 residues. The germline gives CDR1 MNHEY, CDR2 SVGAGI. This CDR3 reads CARSLQGGGYTF. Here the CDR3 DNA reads TGTGCCCGCAGTCTACAGGGAGGTGGCTACACCTTC.

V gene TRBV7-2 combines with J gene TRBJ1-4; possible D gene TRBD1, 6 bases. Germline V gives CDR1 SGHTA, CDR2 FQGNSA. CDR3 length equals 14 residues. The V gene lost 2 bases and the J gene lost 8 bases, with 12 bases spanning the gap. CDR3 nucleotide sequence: TGTGCCAGCAGCTTAACGGGGGCGCGGGAAAAACTGTTTTTT. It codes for CASSLTGAREKLFF.

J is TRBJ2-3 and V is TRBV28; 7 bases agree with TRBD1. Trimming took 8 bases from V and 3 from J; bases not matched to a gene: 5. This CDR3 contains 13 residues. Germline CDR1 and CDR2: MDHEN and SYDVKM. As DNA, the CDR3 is TGTGCCAGCTGGGACAGAATGACAGATACGCAGTATTTT. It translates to CASWDRMTDTQYF.

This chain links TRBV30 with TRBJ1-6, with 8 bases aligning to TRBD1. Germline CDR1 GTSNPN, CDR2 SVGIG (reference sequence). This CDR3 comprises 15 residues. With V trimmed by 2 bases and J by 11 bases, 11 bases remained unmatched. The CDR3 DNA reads TGTGCCTGGAGTTTGCCGACAGGGGCGGATACACCCCTCCACTTT. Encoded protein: CAWSLPTGADTPLHF.

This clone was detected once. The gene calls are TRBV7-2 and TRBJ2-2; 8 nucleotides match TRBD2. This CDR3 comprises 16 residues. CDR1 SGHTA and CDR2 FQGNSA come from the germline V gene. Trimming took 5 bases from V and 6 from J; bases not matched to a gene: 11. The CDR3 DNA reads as TGTGCCAGCAGCGCTCGACTAGCGATCGTTGCCGGGGAGCTGTTTTTT. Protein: CASSARLAIVAGELFF.

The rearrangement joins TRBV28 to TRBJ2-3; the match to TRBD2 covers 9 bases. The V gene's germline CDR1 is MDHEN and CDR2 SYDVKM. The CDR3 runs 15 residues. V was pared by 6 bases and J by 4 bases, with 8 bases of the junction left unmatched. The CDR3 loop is CASRLSGRTADTQYF. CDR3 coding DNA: TGTGCCAGCAGATTAAGCGGGAGGACCGCAGATACGCAGTATTTT.

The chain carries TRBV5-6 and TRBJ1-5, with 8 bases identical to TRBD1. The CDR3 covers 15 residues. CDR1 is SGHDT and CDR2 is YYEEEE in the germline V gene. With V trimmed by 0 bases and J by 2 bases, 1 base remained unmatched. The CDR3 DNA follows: TGTGCCAGCAGCTTGGACAGGGGGGGCAATCAGCCCCAGCATTTT. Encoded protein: CASSLDRGGNQPQHF.

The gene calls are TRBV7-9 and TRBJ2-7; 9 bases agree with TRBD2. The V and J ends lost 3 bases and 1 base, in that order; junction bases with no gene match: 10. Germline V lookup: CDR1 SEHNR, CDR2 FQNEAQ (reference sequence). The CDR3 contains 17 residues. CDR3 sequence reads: CASSFTISSGDSYEQYF. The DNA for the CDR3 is TGTGCCAGCAGCTTTACAATCTCTAGCGGGGATTCCTACGAGCAGTACTTC.

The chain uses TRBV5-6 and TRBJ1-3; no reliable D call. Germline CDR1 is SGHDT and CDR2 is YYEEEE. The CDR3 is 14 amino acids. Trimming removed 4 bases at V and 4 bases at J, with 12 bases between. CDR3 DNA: TGTGCCAGCAGCAATGGCCAGCACGGAAACACCATATATTTT. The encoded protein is CASSNGQHGNTIYF. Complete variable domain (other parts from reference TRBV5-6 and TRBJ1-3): DAGVTQSPTHLIKTRGQQVTLRCSPKSGHDTVSWYQQALGQGPQFIFQYYEEEERQRGNFPDRFSGHQFPNYSSELNVNALLLGDSALYLCASSNGQHGNTIYFGEGSWLTVV.

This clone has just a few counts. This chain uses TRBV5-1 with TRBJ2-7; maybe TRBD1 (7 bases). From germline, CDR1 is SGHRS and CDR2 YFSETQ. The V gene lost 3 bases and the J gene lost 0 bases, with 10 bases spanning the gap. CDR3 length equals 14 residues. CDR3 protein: CASSSQGGSYEQYF. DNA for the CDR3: TGCGCCAGCAGCTCCCAGGGGGGCTCCTACGAGCAGTACTTC.

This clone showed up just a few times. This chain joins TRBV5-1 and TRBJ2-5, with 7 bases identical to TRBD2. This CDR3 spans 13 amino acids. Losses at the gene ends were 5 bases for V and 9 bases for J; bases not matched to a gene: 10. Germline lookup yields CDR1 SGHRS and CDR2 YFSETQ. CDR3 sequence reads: CASRNGERGAQYF. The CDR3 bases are TGCGCCAGCAGAAACGGAGAACGGGGGGCCCAGTACTTC.

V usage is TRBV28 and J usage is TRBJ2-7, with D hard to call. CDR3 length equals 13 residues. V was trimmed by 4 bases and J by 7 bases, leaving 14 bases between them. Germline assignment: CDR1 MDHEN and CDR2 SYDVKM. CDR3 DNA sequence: TGTGCCAGCAGTTCCCCGACCGTTAGGGAGCAGTACTTC. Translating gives CASSSPTVREQYF.